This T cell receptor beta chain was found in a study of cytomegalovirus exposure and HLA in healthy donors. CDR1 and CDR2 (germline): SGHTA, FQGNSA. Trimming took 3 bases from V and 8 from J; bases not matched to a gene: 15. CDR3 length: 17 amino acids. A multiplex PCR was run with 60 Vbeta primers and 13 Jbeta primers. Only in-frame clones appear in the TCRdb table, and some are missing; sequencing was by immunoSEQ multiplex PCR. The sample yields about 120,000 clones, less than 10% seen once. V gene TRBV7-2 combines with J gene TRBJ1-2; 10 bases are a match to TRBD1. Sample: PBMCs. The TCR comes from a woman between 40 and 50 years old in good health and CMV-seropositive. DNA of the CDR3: TGTGCCAGCAGCTTCCAGACAGGGGGCGCCGGAGGTGAGGGCTACACCTTC. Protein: CASSFQTGGAGGEGYTF.